This entry is about one T cell receptor beta chain. The sample comes from a study of blood T cell repertoires in COVID-19. Adults between roughly 18 and 90 years of age took part from 24 US areas. TCRdb keeps only in-frame clones here, not all; method: immunoSEQ multiplex PCR. The sample has 200,000 or so clones; about four fifths are singletons. V was cut by 5 bases and J by 1 base, with 10 bases left in between. The CDR3 totals 14 residues. The V gene's germline CDR1 is SNHLY and CDR2 FYNNEI. The source material was PBMCs or T cells enriched from blood (not recorded which). The TCR was taken from a woman in her 40s with acute COVID-19. This chain connects TRBV2 to TRBJ2-3, with TRBD1 as a possible D gene (6 bases). CDR3 amino acids: CASSNRVGTDTQYF. Here the CDR3 DNA reads TGTGCCAGCAGTAACAGGGTGGGCACAGATACGCAGTATTTT.